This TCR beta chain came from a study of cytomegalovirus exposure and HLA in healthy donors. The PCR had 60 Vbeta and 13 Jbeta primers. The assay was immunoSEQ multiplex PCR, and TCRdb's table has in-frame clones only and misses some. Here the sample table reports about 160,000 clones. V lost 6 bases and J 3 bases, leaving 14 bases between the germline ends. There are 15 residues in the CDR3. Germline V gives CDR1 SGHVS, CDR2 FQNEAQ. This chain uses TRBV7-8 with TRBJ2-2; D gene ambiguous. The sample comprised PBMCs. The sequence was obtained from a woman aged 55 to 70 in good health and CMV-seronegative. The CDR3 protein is CASSPTTWDTGELFF. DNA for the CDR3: TGTGCCAGCAGTCCGACAACCTGGGACACCGGGGAGCTGTTTTTT.